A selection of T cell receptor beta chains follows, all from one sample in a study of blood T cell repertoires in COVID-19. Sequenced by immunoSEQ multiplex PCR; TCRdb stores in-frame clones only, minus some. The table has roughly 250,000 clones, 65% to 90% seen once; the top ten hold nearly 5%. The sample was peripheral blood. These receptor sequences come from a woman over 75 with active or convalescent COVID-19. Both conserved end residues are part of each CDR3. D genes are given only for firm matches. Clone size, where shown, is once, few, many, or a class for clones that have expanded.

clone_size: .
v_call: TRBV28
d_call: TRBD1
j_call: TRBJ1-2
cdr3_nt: TGTGCCAGCAATCTAATTCGACAGGGATCTAACTATGGCTACACCTTC
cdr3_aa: CASNLIRQGSNYGYTF

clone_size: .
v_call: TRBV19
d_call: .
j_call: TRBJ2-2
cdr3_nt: TGTGCCAGTAGTACCTACACCGGGGAGCTGTTTTTT
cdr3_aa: CASSTYTGELFF

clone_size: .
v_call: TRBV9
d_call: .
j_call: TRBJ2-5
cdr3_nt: TGTGCCAGCAGCGTAAGCCAGGTCCAAGAGACCCAGTACTTC
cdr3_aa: CASSVSQVQETQYF

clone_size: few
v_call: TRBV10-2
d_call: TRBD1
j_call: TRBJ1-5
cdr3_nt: TGCGCCAGCAGGGAGGACAGGAATCAGCCCCAGCATTTT
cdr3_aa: CASREDRNQPQHF

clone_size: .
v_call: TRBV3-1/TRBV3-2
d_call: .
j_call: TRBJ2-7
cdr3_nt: TGTGCCAGCAGCCAGACGACGGGGGAGCAGTACTTC
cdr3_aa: CASSQTTGEQYF

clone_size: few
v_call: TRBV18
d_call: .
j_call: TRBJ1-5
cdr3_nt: TGTGCCAGCTCACCAGCTGGGGGCGCGGAGCCCCAGCATTTT
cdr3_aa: CASSPAGGAEPQHF

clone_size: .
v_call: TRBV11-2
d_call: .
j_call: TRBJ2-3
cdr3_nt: TGTGCCAGCAGCTCGGACTTGGGCTTCTCCACAGATACGCAGTATTTT
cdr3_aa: CASSSDLGFSTDTQYF

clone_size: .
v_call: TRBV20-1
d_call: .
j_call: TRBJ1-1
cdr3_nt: TGCAGTGCTAGTCAGGGTCCGAACACTGAAGCTTTCTTT
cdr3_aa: CSASQGPNTEAFF

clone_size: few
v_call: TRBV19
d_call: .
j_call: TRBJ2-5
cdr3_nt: TGTGCCAGTAGTTTGGCATACCAAGAGACCCAGTACTTC
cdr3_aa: CASSLAYQETQYF

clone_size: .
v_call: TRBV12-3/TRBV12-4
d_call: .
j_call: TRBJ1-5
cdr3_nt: TGTGCCAGCAGCCTGGACTACAATCAGCCCCAGCATTTT
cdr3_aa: CASSLDYNQPQHF

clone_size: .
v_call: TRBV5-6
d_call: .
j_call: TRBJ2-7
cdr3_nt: TGTGCCAGCAGCTTGGCTAGCGAGCAGTACTTC
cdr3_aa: CASSLASEQYF

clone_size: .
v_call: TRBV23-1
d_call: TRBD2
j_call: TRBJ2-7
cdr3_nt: TGCGCCAGCAGTCAAAGGGATAGCGGGACCCCCTACGAGCAGTACTTC
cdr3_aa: CASSQRDSGTPYEQYF

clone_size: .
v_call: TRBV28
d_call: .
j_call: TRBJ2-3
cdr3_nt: TGTGCCAGCAGTTTATTTCCATCCACAGATACGCAGTATTTT
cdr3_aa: CASSLFPSTDTQYF

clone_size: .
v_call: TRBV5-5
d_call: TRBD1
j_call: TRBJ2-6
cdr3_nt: TGTGCCAGCACCAAGGGCGGGACAGGGACCCCTGGGGCCAACGTCCTGACTTTC
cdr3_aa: CASTKGGTGTPGANVLTF

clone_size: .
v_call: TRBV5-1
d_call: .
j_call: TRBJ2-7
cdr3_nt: TGCGCCAGCAGCCCCCTGGCGGGTGCCGATGACGAGCAGTACTTC
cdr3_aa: CASSPLAGADDEQYF

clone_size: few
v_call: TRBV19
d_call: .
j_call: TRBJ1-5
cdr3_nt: TGTGCCAGTAGTATAGGGGCCTATAGCAATCAGCCCCAGCATTTT
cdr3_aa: CASSIGAYSNQPQHF

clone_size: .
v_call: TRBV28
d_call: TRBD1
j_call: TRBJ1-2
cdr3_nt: TGTGCCAGCAGGTTTACAGGGGGCAACTATGGCTACACCTTC
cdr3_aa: CASRFTGGNYGYTF

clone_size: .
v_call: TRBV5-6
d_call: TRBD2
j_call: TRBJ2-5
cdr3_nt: TGTGCCAGCAGCTTGGTTGCGGGGGGGCGAGAGACCCAGTACTTC
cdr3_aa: CASSLVAGGRETQYF

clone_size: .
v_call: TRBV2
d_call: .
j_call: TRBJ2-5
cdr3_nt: TGTGCCAGCAGTAAACAAGGGGTAAAAGAGACCCAGTACTTC
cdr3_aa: CASSKQGVKETQYF

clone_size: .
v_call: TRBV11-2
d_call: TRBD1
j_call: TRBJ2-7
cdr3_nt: TGTGCCAGCAGCCAGCGATTGTCCGGGACAGGGGGTTACTACGAGCAGTACTTC
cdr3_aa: CASSQRLSGTGGYYEQYF

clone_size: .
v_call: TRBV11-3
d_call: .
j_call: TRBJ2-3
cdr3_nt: TGTGCCAGCAGCTTAGGCGGCACGGTGCAAGATACGCAGTATTTT
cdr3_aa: CASSLGGTVQDTQYF

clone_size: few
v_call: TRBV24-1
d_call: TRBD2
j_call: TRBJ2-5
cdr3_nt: TGTGCCACCAGTGATCCTACCGTGGAATATTCGGGACTAGAGGAGACCCAGTACTTC
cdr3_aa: CATSDPTVEYSGLEETQYF

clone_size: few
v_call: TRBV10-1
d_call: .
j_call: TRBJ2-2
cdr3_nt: TGCGCCAGCAGTGGATCTCGCGGGGTCAACACCGGGGAGCTGTTTTTT
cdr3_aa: CASSGSRGVNTGELFF

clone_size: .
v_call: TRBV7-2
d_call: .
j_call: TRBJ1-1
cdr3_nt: TGTGCCAGCAGCTTAGCCCCCGGGTATAACACTGAAGCTTTCTTT
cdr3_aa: CASSLAPGYNTEAFF

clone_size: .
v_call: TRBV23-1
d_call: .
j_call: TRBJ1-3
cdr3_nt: TGCGCCAGCAGCCCCTCCCCCCCCTTGTCCAGGCTCGGAAACACCATATATTTT
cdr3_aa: CASSPSPPLSRLGNTIYF

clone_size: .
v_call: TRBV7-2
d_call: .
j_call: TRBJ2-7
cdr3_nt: TGTGCCAGCAGCGAGGCGGGCAGCCCGGACTACGAGCAGTACTTC
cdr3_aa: CASSEAGSPDYEQYF